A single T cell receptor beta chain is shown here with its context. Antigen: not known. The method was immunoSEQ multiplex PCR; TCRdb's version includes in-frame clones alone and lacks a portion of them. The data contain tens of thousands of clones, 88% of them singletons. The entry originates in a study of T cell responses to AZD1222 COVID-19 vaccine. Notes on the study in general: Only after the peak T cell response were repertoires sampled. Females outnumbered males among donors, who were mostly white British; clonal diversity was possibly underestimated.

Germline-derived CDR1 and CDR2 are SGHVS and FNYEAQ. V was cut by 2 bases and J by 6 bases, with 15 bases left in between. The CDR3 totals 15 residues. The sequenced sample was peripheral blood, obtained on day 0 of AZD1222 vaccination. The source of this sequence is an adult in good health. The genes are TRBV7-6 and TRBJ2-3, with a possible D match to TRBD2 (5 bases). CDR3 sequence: CASSLSFRGSDTQYF. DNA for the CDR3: TGTGCCAGCAGCTTATCGTTTAGAGGGTCGGATACGCAGTATTTT.